Sequencing of this T cell receptor beta chain was carried out in a study of blood T cell repertoires in COVID-19. Study information: Samples came from the United States, Italy and Spain, spanning acute and convalescent COVID-19.

The CDR3 runs 14 residues. The V end was cut by 5 bases, the J end by 4 bases, with 12 bases between. Libraries were prepared by immunoSEQ multiplex PCR; TCRdb keeps only in-frame clonotypes and omits some of them. The repertoire has more than 450,000 clones, about 90% of them found once; the top ten carry roughly 0.72%. The TCR comes from a woman under 30 who had recovered from COVID-19. The J gene is TRBJ2-4, the V gene TRBV6-7; a weak D match, TRBD1 (7 bases). TRBV6-7 has ORF status, its function being uncertain. The specimen was PBMCs or T cells enriched from blood (not recorded which). The CDR3 DNA follows: TGTGCCAGCAGTAACCCAGGGGGGAAAAACATTCAGTACTTC. Translating it yields CASSNPGGKNIQYF.